The following is a TCR beta chain sequence with its context. Its antigen is not identified. This record comes from a study of T cell clones after liver transplantation. Across the study: TCRbeta sequencing after a pre-transplant mixed lymphocyte reaction identified graft-donor-reactive clones, later tracked in post-transplant blood. Study observations and caveats: Graft donor-reactive T cells possibly entered the graft instead of undergoing deletion.

Germline lookup yields CDR1 SGHTA and CDR2 FQGNSA. The CDR3 is 13 amino acids. Trimming took off 1 base at V and 6 bases at J, with 8 bases between the two ends. Clones were sequenced by immunoSEQ multiplex PCR, and TCRdb holds only the in-frame ones, with some missing. The sample lists 80,000 or so clones, about 82% seen once, with 0.45% to 0.6% in the top ten. The V gene is TRBV7-2, the J gene TRBJ2-3; D is tentatively TRBD1 or TRBD2 (5 bases each). This clonotype was obtained from a human patient who received a liver transplant. The T cells may come from the graft donor. The sequencing used CD4+ T cells from blood, collected 45 to 47 months after liver transplant. CDR3 loop: CASSLGGLDTQYF. CDR3 in DNA: TGTGCCAGCAGCTTAGGGGGGTTGGATACGCAGTATTTT.